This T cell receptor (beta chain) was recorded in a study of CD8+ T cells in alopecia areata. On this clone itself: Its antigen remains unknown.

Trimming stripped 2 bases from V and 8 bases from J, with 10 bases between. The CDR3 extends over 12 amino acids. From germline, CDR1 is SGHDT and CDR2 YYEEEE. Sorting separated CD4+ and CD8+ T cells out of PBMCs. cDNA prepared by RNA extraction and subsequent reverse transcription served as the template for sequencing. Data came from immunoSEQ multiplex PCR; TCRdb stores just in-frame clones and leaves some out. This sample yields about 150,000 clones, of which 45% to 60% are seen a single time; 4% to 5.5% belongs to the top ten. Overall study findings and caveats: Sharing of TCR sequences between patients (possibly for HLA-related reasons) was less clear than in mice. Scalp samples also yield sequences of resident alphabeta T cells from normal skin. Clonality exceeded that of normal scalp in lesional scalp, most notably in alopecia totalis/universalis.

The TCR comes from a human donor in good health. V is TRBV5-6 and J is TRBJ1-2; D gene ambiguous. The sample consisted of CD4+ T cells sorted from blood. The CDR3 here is CASSFKRGGYTF. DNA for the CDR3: TGTGCCAGCAGCTTTAAGCGAGGAGGCTACACCTTC.